Shown below are 25 T cell receptor beta chains from a single sample sequenced in a study of identical twins. One entry per CDR3 protein results from TCRdb running MiXCR on the 5' RACE reads. In the table there are 500,000 to 600,000 distinct CDR3 sequences, roughly a fifth of which are singletons. These data also formed part of another study, on T cells expressing NK-cell markers.

Sequencing was performed on CD4+ T cells sorted from blood. The receptors derive from a woman under 30 in good health.

A few counts support this clonotype. This sequence joins TRBV12-3 or TRBV12-4 and TRBJ2-1; TRBD2 might be the D (5 bases). The CDR3 has 14 residues. V shed 6 bases and J shed 0 bases, with 9 bases lying between them. The CDR3 spells CASRAASSYNEQFF. CDR3 nucleotide sequence: TGTGCCAGCAGAGCGGCTAGCTCCTACAATGAGCAGTTCTTC.

The chain joins TRBV5-6 to TRBJ2-1, with TRBD1 matching 8 bases. The germline V gene has CDR1 SGHDT and CDR2 YYEEEE. The ends lost 0 bases at V and 8 bases at J; junction bases unmatched: 13. This CDR3 comprises 17 residues. This chain's CDR3 is CASSLAVDRDVFDEQFF. As DNA, the CDR3 is TGTGCCAGCAGCTTGGCCGTGGACAGGGATGTTTTTGATGAGCAGTTCTTC.

The sample holds a few counts of this clonotype. V is TRBV20-1 and J is TRBJ1-1; possibly TRBD1 for D (5 bases). CDR1 is DFQATT, CDR2 SNEGSKA, per germline (reference sequence). The V end was cut by 8 bases, the J end by 2 bases, with 9 bases between. The CDR3 covers 11 residues. CDR3 sequence: CSHRGNTEAFF. CDR3 bases: TGCAGTCATCGGGGCAACACTGAAGCTTTCTTT.

The chain joins TRBV15 to TRBJ2-5, with TRBD2 identical over 10 bases. The CDR3 extends over 16 amino acids. With 3 bases clipped from V and 5 bases from J, the junction kept 9 bases outside the gene matches. Looked up from germline, CDR1 is LNHNV and CDR2 is YYDKDF (reference sequence). CDR3 sequence (DNA): TGTGCCACCAGCAGGGTTCTAGCGGGAGTTGGGGAGACCCAGTACTTC. This codes for CATSRVLAGVGETQYF.

This sequence joins TRBV6-4 and TRBJ2-1; tentative D call: TRBD1 (6 bases). V dropped 6 bases and J dropped 5 bases, with 14 bases sitting between them. CDR3 length equals 14 residues. Germline lookup yields CDR1 MRHNA and CDR2 SNTAGT. In DNA form, the CDR3 reads TGTGCCAGCAGAACCGGACAGACCAACAATGAGCAGTTCTTC. Amino acids: CASRTGQTNNEQFF.

The rearrangement joins TRBV5-1 to TRBJ2-7; the match to TRBD1 covers 7 bases. With 3 bases clipped from V and 2 bases from J, the junction kept 5 bases outside the gene matches. The CDR3 length is 14 residues. CDR1 is SGHRS and CDR2 is YFSETQ in the germline V gene. The CDR3 protein is CASSSWTGAYEQYF. DNA of the CDR3: TGCGCCAGCAGCTCCTGGACAGGAGCCTACGAGCAGTACTTC. Complete variable domain (other parts from reference TRBV5-1 and TRBJ2-7): KAGVTQTPRYLIKTRGQQVTLSCSPISGHRSVSWYQQTPGQGLQFLFEYFSETQRNKGNFPGRFSGRQFSNSRSEMNVSTLELGDSALYLCASSSWTGAYEQYFGPGTRLTVT.

The rearrangement joins TRBV27 to TRBJ1-1, with D perhaps TRBD1 (5 bases). Germline V gene data show CDR1 as MNHEY and CDR2 as SMNVEV (reference sequence). The CDR3 loop spans 13 amino acids. The V end lost 8 bases, the J end lost 2 bases, and 12 bases lay between the germline ends. The DNA of the CDR3 is TGTGCCAGCGGTCACGGGGGTAACACTGAAGCTTTCTTT. Its translation is CASGHGGNTEAFF.

The CDR3 bases are TGCGCCAGCAGCCCCCGGGTGGGTAGCACAGATACGCAGTATTTT. As protein: CASSPRVGSTDTQYF. V and J are TRBV4-1 and TRBJ2-3; D gene unclear. Germline assignment: CDR1 MGHRA and CDR2 YSYEKL. CDR3 length: 15 amino acids. The V gene lost 4 bases and the J gene lost 0 bases, with 11 bases spanning the gap.

This clonotype came up many times. The DNA of the CDR3 is TGTGCCAGCAGTCTCCGCGGGGTCGCCTACAATGAGCAGTTCTTC. Its protein is CASSLRGVAYNEQFF. The chain is built from TRBV12-3 or TRBV12-4 and TRBJ2-1, with TRBD2 as a possible D gene (6 bases). The CDR3 runs to 15 residues. Trimming pared 5 bases from V and 2 bases from J, leaving 13 bases between.

This clonotype has only a few counts. J is TRBJ2-1 and V is TRBV29-1; D remains unclear. This CDR3 contains 12 residues. The V end was cut by 4 bases, the J end by 9 bases, with 13 bases between. In germline, CDR1 is SQVTM, CDR2 ANQGSEA. The CDR3 DNA reads TGCAGCGTTGGGGCTCGATCTGTTGAGCAGTTCTTC. This translates into CSVGARSVEQFF.

This clonotype was detected a few times. The chain combines TRBV5-1 with TRBJ2-7, with TRBD1 identical over 7 bases. With V trimmed by 4 bases and J by 5 bases, 6 bases remained unmatched. Germline assignment: CDR1 SGHRS and CDR2 YFSETQ. This CDR3 contains 13 residues. The CDR3 sequence is CASSRRDSNEQYF. The CDR3 DNA reads as TGCGCCAGCAGCCGCCGGGACAGTAACGAGCAGTACTTC.

The chain combines TRBV27 with TRBJ2-4, with no clear D. Germline CDR1 MNHEY, CDR2 SMNVEV (reference sequence). The ends were cut back, 1 base at V and 6 bases at J, with 10 bases in the middle. The length of the CDR3 is 14 residues. CDR3 nucleotide sequence: TGTGCCAGCAGTTTATTGGGGTGGGGAAACATTCAGTACTTC. The encoded protein is CASSLLGWGNIQYF.

This clonotype showed up just a few times. The DNA of the CDR3 is TGTGCCAGCAGCTTAATCATTTCCAAGGCAGATGAGCAGTTCTTC. Translated, it gives CASSLIISKADEQFF. The rearrangement uses TRBV11-2 and TRBJ2-1; D unresolved. Germline values: CDR1 SGHAT, CDR2 FQNNGV. The V gene lost 2 bases and the J gene lost 8 bases, with 16 bases spanning the gap. The CDR3 is made up of 15 amino acids.

This rearrangement joins TRBV7-6 to TRBJ2-5; 10 positions match TRBD1. V trimming: 2 bases; J trimming: 9 bases; junction bases outside the gene matches: 9. This CDR3 is 15 amino acids long. Germline loops: CDR1 SGHVS, CDR2 FNYEAQ. CDR3 coding DNA: TGTGCCAGCAGCTTAACCCGGGACAGGGGAAGGGCCCAGTACTTC. It yields the protein CASSLTRDRGRAQYF.

V and J are TRBV5-1 and TRBJ2-6; 10 bases are shared with TRBD1. Germline V gives CDR1 SGHRS, CDR2 YFSETQ. J gave up 1 base and V 2 bases, and 15 bases lay outside the gene matches. The CDR3 has 21 residues. CDR3 sequence reads: CASSLDRADRGRVSGANVLTF. The CDR3 DNA reads as TGCGCCAGCAGCTTAGATCGGGCCGACAGGGGGCGCGTTTCTGGGGCCAACGTCCTGACTTTC. Full variable domain (rest looked up from reference TRBV5-1 and TRBJ2-6): KAGVTQTPRYLIKTRGQQVTLSCSPISGHRSVSWYQQTPGQGLQFLFEYFSETQRNKGNFPGRFSGRQFSNSRSEMNVSTLELGDSALYLCASSLDRADRGRVSGANVLTFGAGSRLTVL.

V gene TRBV20-1 combines with J gene TRBJ2-1, with 10 positions matching TRBD2. After removal of 3 bases from V and 4 bases from J, the junction contained 3 bases not matched to a gene. This CDR3 contains 14 residues. From germline, CDR1 is DFQATT and CDR2 SNEGSKA (reference sequence). CDR3 in DNA: TGCAGTGCTAGGACTAGCGGGCCATACAATGAGCAGTTCTTC. This sequence encodes CSARTSGPYNEQFF.

The chain is built from TRBV4-3 and TRBJ2-5; the match to TRBD2 covers 10 bases. The CDR3 is 15 amino acids. The junction had 5 bases not matched to a gene; V was cut back by 3 bases and J by 4 bases. The germline CDR1 and CDR2 sequences are LGHNA and YSLEER. DNA for the CDR3: TGCGCCAGCAGCCAGAGGATAGCGGGAGGAGAGACCCAGTACTTC. Translating it yields CASSQRIAGGETQYF.

This sequence joins TRBV7-3 and TRBJ2-1, with TRBD2 matching 8 bases. The trim removed 6 bases at V and 13 bases at J, leaving 8 bases unmatched. Germline V lookup: CDR1 SGHTA, CDR2 FQGTGA. The CDR3 has 12 residues. The CDR3 loop is CASSPIAGLQFF. CDR3 DNA sequence: TGTGCCAGCAGTCCAATAGCGGGGTTACAGTTCTTC.

This clonotype has just a few counts. The chain employs TRBV29-1 and TRBJ1-6; D is perhaps TRBD1 (6 bases). The CDR3 runs 14 residues. V gave up 4 bases and J gave up 5 bases, with 12 bases separating them. Germline V gene lookup returns CDR1 SQVTM and CDR2 ANQGSEA. This chain's CDR3 is CSVGWGQDNSPLHF. In DNA, the CDR3 is TGCAGCGTTGGCTGGGGGCAAGATAATTCACCCCTCCACTTT.

CDR3 in amino acids: CASSPVDRLEKLFF. CDR3 sequence (DNA): TGTGCCAGCAGCCCGGTAGACAGGTTGGAGAAACTGTTTTTT. This chain uses TRBV7-9 with TRBJ1-4, with a possible D match to TRBD1 (6 bases). The CDR3 covers 14 residues. Germline V gene sequence: CDR1 SEHNR, CDR2 FQNEAQ (reference sequence). The V end lost 5 bases, the J end lost 11 bases, and 18 bases lay between the germline ends.

This clonotype was observed a few times. This chain connects TRBV7-2 to TRBJ2-7, with D unclear. This CDR3 has 13 amino acids. Germline loops: CDR1 SGHTA, CDR2 FQGNSA. V was cut by 2 bases and J by 3 bases, with 8 bases left in between. CDR3 nucleotides: TGTGCCAGCAGCTTACAGCTAAACTACGAGCAGTACTTC. This encodes CASSLQLNYEQYF.

The CDR3 DNA follows: TGTGCCAGCAGTGGGCGGGAGGGCCGATTGGTCGGGGAGCTGTTTTTT. Residues: CASSGREGRLVGELFF. The V call is TRBV12-3 or TRBV12-4, the J call TRBJ2-2; 9 nucleotides line up with TRBD2. V lost 5 bases to trimming and J lost 7 bases; unmatched junction nucleotides: 11. This CDR3 spans 16 amino acids.

The V call is TRBV20-1, the J call TRBJ2-7; 7 bases are a match to TRBD2. The V gene end was trimmed by 4 bases and the J gene end by 2 bases; junction bases not matched to a gene: 2. CDR3 length: 12 residues. CDR1 is DFQATT, CDR2 SNEGSKA, per germline (reference sequence). CDR3 nucleotides: TGCAGTGCTACTAGCGGTCCCTACGAGCAGTACTTC. Its protein product is CSATSGPYEQYF.

This clonotype was counted many times. This chain links TRBV7-2 with TRBJ1-2; 7 nucleotides match TRBD1. The germline V gene has CDR1 SGHTA and CDR2 FQGNSA. Trimming took 5 bases from V and 8 from J; bases not matched to a gene: 17. CDR3 length: 16 residues. CDR3 region: CASSRRTGTTSMGYTF. The CDR3 DNA sequence: TGTGCCAGCAGCCGAAGGACAGGCACGACCTCTATGGGCTACACCTTC.

The CDR3 bases are TGCGCCAGCAGCTTGGGCGGGCGTGACGCCTACGAGCAGTACTTC. As protein: CASSLGGRDAYEQYF. The genes are TRBV5-1 and TRBJ2-7, with D possibly being TRBD2 (5 bases). With 0 bases removed from V and 2 bases from J, the gap between germline ends came to 12 bases. The germline CDR1 and CDR2 sequences are SGHRS and YFSETQ. The CDR3 covers 15 residues.